This T cell receptor beta chain is from a study of blood T cells in healthy people across ages. Per the germline V gene, CDR1 is LGHNA and CDR2 is YNFKEQ. The ends were cut back, 5 bases at V and 3 bases at J, with 17 bases in the middle. The CDR3 length is 15 residues. PBMCs were isolated at a quantity of at least 7 million per sample. This clonotype has only a few counts. A sample-barcoded 5' primer and a J-beta primer mix were used in a second PCR of roughly 7 to 11 cycles. TCRdb called the 5' RACE reads again in MiXCR, with one record for every CDR3 protein. Of hundreds of thousands of distinct CDR3 sequences in the sample, around 25% were seen once. Another study also made use of these data, one on T cells of mothers and their children. That work contributes: Mothers yielded over 9 million CDR3 reads, children 2.5 million to 3.5 million each. Thymic selection molds TCR recombination output in a comparable way in related and unrelated pairs.

What was sequenced was blood. The TCR originated in a boy aged 5-17 years in good health. The chain has TRBV4-2 and TRBJ2-7; a possible D gene is TRBD1 (6 bases). CDR3 bases: TGTGCCAGCAGCACTGGACAGCCCCTAGTCTACGAGCAGTACTTC. Translated: CASSTGQPLVYEQYF.